These 10 T cell receptor beta chains were sequenced from one sample in a study of CD8 T cells in ankylosing spondylitis. TCRdb re-called the 5' RACE reads with MiXCR, one entry per CDR3 protein. The sample holds 100,000 to 150,000 distinct CDR3 sequences, around 8.5% seen once. The material sequenced was blood, either unsorted or a sorted T cell fraction (not recorded which). These receptors were collected from a male donor with ankylosing spondylitis or in good health (not recorded which).

This clonotype turned up a few times. CDR3: CASSQDGTAGNTIYF. The CDR3 DNA follows: TGCGCCAGCAGCCAAGATGGGACGGCTGGAAACACCATATATTTT. The V gene is TRBV4-3, the J gene TRBJ1-3, with D maybe TRBD1 (5 bases). CDR1 is LGHNA and CDR2 is YSLEER in the germline V gene. V lost 0 bases to trimming and J lost 2 bases, with 8 bases between them. The CDR3 length is 15 residues.

This clonotype was observed a few times. The V and J genes are TRBV20-1 and TRBJ2-7; 8 positions agree with TRBD1. This CDR3 has 12 residues. V was clipped by 5 bases and J by 7 bases; unmatched bases: 7. Germline V lookup: CDR1 DFQATT, CDR2 SNEGSKA (reference sequence). CDR3: CSAFVQGVEQYF. Here the CDR3 DNA reads TGCAGTGCTTTCGTACAGGGGGTTGAGCAGTACTTC.

Many counts were recorded for this clonotype. Germline is not matched at one junction end, which may reflect a read error. The rearrangement joins TRBV7-7 to TRBJ2-7; 7 bases line up with TRBD2. Germline V gives CDR1 SSHAT, CDR2 FNYEAQ (reference sequence). CDR3 length equals 15 residues. As DNA, the CDR3 is TGTGCTAGCAGCCGATCTAGCGGAACGTCCTACGAGCAGTACTTC. Translation: CASSRSSGTSYEQYF.

This clonotype was seen only a few times. The J gene is TRBJ2-1, the V gene TRBV20-1, with D perhaps matching TRBD1 (5 bases). The CDR3 consists of 15 residues. The V gene's germline CDR1 is DFQATT and CDR2 SNEGSKA (reference sequence). With 5 bases removed from V and 5 bases from J, the gap between germline ends came to 19 bases. CDR3 nucleotide sequence: TGCAGTGCTGAAAAGGGGATGACCGCTGACAATGAGCAGTTCTTC. Translated: CSAEKGMTADNEQFF.

This clonotype showed up many times. V and J are TRBV7-2 and TRBJ2-3; D uncertain. V lost 4 bases and J lost 1, with 9 bases in between. The CDR3 has 14 amino acids. Germline CDR1 reads SGHTA; CDR2 reads FQGNSA. The CDR3 reads CASSSRIRTDTQYF. In nucleotides, the CDR3 is TGTGCCAGCAGCTCTCGGATACGCACAGATACGCAGTATTTT.

This clonotype appeared many times. This chain uses TRBV7-2 with TRBJ2-5, with D perhaps TRBD2 (5 bases). The length of the CDR3 is 14 residues. Germline lookup yields CDR1 SGHTA and CDR2 FQGNSA. V lost 5 bases, J lost 2 bases, and 12 bases lay in between. Here the CDR3 reads CASSIGLMQETQYF. CDR3 bases: TGTGCCAGCAGCATCGGACTGATGCAAGAGACCCAGTACTTC.

This clonotype showed up many times. The chain links TRBV20-1 to TRBJ2-3, with 7 bases that match TRBD2. V lost 3 bases to trimming and J lost 4 bases; unmatched junction nucleotides: 10. The CDR3 runs to 15 residues. CDR1 is DFQATT and CDR2 is SNEGSKA in the germline V gene (reference sequence). The CDR3 region has the DNA TGCAGTGCTAGGGGAGCGGGAACTCGCCCAGATACGCAGTATTTT. This encodes CSARGAGTRPDTQYF.

This clonotype appeared many times. The rearrangement uses TRBV9 and TRBJ2-2; D gene ambiguous. The germline gives CDR1 SGDLS, CDR2 YYNGEE. Deletions cut 0 bases from V and 7 bases from J, with 7 bases between. CDR3 length: 13 residues. The CDR3 sequence is CASSVGVGGELFF. CDR3 nucleotides: TGTGCCAGCAGCGTAGGGGTCGGCGGGGAGCTGTTTTTT.

This clonotype showed up many times. The rearrangement links TRBV4-2 to TRBJ1-1; D perhaps matches TRBD1 (5 bases). The CDR3 runs to 15 residues. V was shortened by 4 bases and J by 1 base, with 13 bases between the two germline ends. Per the germline V gene, CDR1 is LGHNA and CDR2 is YNFKEQ. CDR3 in DNA: TGTGCCAGCAGCCGAACCGACAGACCGAACACTGAAGCTTTCTTT. It is translated as CASSRTDRPNTEAFF.

This clonotype was counted many times. V usage is TRBV2 and J usage is TRBJ2-3, with D hard to call. Germline CDR1 SNHLY, CDR2 FYNNEI. The CDR3 is 15 amino acids. V was clipped by 2 bases and J by 4 bases, with 13 bases between them. The CDR3 is CASSERDHNPDTQYF. In DNA, the CDR3 is TGTGCCAGCAGTGAACGCGATCACAACCCAGATACGCAGTATTTT. Based on the CDR3 plus reference TRBV2 and TRBJ2-3, the full variable domain is EPEVTQTPSHQVTQMGQEVILRCVPISNHLYFYWYRQILGQKVEFLVSFYNNEISEKSEIFDDQFSVERPDGSNFTLKIRSTKLEDSAMYFCASSERDHNPDTQYFGPGTRLTVL.